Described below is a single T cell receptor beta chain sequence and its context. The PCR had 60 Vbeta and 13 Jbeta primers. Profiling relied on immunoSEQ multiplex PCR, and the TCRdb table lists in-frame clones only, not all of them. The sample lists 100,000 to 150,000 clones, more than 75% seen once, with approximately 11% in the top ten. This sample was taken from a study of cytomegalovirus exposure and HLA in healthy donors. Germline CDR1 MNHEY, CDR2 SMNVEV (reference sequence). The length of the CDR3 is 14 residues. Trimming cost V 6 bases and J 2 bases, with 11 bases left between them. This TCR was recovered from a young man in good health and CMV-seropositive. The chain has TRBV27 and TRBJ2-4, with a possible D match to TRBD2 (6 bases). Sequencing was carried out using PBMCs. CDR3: CASRPRGSKNIQYF. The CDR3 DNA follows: TGTGCCAGCAGACCTCGGGGGTCCAAAAACATTCAGTACTTC.